The TCR beta chain described here comes from a study of T cell responses to AZD1222 COVID-19 vaccine. Only a few counts were recorded for this clone. TCRdb's table, derived via immunoSEQ multiplex PCR, lists solely in-frame clones and lacks some. The sample has about 140,000 clones, around four fifths seen once. This TCR was recovered from an adult in good health. The starting material was peripheral blood, obtained on day 0 of AZD1222 vaccination.

The CDR3: CASSQAPGRTGGSTYTQYF. In DNA, the CDR3 is TGTGCCAGCAGCCAAGCACCCGGGAGGACGGGGGGCTCCACCTATACGCAGTATTTT. The rearrangement links TRBV3-1 (or the pseudogene TRBV3-2) to TRBJ2-3; maybe TRBD2 (7 bases). Trimming took 1 base from V and 7 from J, leaving 27 bases between them. The germline CDR1 and CDR2 sequences are LGHDT and YNNKEL (reference sequence). The CDR3 loop spans 19 amino acids.